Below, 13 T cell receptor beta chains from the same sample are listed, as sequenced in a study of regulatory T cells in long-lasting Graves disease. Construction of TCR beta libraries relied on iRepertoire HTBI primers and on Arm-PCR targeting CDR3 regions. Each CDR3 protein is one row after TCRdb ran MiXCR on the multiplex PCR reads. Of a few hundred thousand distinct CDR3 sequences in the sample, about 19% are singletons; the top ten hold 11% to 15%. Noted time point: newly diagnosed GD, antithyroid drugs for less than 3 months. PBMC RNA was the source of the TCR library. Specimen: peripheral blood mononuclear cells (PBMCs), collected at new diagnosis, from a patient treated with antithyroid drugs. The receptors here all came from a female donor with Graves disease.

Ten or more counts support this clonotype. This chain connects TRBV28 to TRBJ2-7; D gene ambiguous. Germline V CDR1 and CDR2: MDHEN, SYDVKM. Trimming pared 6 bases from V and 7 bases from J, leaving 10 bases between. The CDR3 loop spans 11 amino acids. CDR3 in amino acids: CASRYKGEQYF. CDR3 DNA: TGTGCCAGCAGGTACAAAGGGGAGCAGTACTTC.

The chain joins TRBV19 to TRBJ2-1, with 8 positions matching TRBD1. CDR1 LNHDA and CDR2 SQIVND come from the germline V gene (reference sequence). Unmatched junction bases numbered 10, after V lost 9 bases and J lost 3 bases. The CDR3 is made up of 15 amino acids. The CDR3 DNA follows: TGTGCCAGCCTAGTATCAGGGGGCGGCTACAATGAGCAGTTCTTC. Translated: CASLVSGGGYNEQFF.

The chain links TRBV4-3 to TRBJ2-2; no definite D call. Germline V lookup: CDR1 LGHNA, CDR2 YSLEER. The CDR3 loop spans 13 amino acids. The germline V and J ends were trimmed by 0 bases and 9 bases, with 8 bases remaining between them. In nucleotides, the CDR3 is TGCGCCAGCAGCCAAGAGGATTACCGGGAGCTGTTTTTT. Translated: CASSQEDYRELFF.

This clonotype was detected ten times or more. The CDR3 loop reads CASSTDPTTAGLFGTEAFF. Here the CDR3 DNA reads TGTGCCAGTAGTACAGATCCCACGACAGCGGGACTGTTTGGCACTGAAGCTTTCTTT. The genes are TRBV19 and TRBJ1-1, with D perhaps TRBD1 (5 bases). Germline lookup yields CDR1 LNHDA and CDR2 SQIVND (reference sequence). V was shortened by 4 bases and J by 4 bases, with 28 bases between the two germline ends. There are 19 residues in the CDR3.

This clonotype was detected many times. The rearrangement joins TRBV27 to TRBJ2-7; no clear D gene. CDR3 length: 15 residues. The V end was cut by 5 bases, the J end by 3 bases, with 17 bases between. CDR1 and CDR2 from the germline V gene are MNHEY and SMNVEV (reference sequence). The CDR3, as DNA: TGTGCCAGCAGTCCCGCTTGGCAGCGAAACTACGAGCAGTACTTC. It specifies CASSPAWQRNYEQYF.

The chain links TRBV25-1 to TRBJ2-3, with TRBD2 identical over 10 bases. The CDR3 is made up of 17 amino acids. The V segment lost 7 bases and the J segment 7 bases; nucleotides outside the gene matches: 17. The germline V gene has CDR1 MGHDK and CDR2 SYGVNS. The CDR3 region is CASNSIASGGDTNTQYF. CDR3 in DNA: TGTGCCAGCAACTCAATCGCTAGCGGGGGCGATACCAATACGCAGTATTTT.

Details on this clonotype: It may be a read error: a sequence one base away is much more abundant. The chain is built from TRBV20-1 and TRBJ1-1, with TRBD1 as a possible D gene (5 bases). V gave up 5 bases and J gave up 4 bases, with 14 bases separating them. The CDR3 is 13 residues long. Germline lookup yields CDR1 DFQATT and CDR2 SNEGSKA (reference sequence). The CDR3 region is CSAVPRGSTEAFF. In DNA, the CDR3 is TGCAGTGCTGTCCCCCGGGGGAGCACTGAAGCTTTCTTT.

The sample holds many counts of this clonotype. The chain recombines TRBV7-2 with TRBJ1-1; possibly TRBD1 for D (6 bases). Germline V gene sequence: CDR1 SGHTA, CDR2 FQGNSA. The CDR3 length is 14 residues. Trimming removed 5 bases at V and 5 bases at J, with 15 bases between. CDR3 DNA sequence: TGTGCCAGCAGCCGAAGCGGAGGGGGAACTGAAGCTTTCTTT. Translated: CASSRSGGGTEAFF.

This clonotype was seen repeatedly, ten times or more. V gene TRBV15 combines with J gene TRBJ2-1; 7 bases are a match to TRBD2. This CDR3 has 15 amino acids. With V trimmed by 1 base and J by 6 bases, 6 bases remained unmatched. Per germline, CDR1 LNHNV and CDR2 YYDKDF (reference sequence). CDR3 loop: CATSRGRGEFNEQFF. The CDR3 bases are TGTGCCACCAGCAGAGGACGGGGGGAATTCAATGAGCAGTTCTTC.

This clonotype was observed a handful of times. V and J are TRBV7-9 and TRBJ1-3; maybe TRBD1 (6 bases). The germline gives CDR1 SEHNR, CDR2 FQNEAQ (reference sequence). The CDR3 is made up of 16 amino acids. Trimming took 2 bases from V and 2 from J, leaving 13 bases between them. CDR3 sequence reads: CASSLTGGAAGNTIYF. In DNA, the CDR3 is TGTGCCAGCAGCTTAACGGGGGGCGCCGCTGGAAACACCATATATTTT.

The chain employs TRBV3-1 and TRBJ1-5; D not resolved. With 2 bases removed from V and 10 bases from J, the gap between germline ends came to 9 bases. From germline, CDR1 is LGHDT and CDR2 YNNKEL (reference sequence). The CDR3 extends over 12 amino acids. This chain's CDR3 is CASSQPAGPQHF. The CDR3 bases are TGTGCCAGCAGCCAACCGGCAGGTCCCCAGCATTTT.

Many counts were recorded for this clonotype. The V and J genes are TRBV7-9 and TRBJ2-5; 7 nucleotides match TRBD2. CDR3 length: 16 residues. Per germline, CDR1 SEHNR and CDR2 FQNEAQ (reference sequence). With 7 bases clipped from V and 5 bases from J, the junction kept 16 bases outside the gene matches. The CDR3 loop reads CASTQRGGSPGETQYF. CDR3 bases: TGTGCCAGCACCCAACGAGGCGGGAGTCCTGGGGAGACCCAGTACTTC.

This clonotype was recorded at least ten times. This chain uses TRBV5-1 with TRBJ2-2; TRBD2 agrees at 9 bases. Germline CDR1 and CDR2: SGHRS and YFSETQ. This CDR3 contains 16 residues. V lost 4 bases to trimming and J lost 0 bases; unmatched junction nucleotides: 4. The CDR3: CASSPLAGANTGELFF. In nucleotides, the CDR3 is TGCGCCAGCAGCCCCTTAGCGGGGGCGAACACCGGGGAGCTGTTTTTT.